Shown below are 24 T cell receptor beta chains from a single sample sequenced in a study of cytomegalovirus exposure and HLA in healthy donors (TCRdb year 2017). The library was produced with the immunoSEQ multiplex PCR assay. For the multiplex PCR, a mixture combining 60 forward primers for TCR Vbeta segments and 13 reverse primers for TCR Jbeta segments was used. This immuneACCESS table, as held by TCRdb, lists in-frame sequences with V and J called but not all clones. Of the missing ones, under half trace to an unresolved V gene in checked studies; the others have no known cause. This sample lists 200,000 to 250,000 clones; roughly 70% were detected once. The top ten clones comprise about 2.8% of the sample. Sequencing was carried out using PBMCs. Receptor source: a man between 35 and 55 years old in good health and CMV-seropositive.

CDR3 bases: TGTGCCAGCAGCTTCCGGACCGGGGAGCTGTTTTTT. This gives the protein CASSFRTGELFF. The chain carries TRBV5-6 and TRBJ2-2; D is ambiguous. The length of the CDR3 is 12 residues. The germline gives CDR1 SGHDT, CDR2 YYEEEE. The V end lost 2 bases, the J end lost 5 bases, and 4 bases lay between the germline ends.

The chain employs TRBV7-9 and TRBJ2-7; D is undetermined. CDR3 length: 12 residues. V lost 0 bases, J lost 6 bases, and 6 bases lay in between. Germline loops: CDR1 SEHNR, CDR2 FQNEAQ (reference sequence). The CDR3, as DNA: TGTGCCAGCAGCTTAGCCGGCGGCGAGCAGTACTTC. It specifies CASSLAGGEQYF.

The chain links TRBV6-1 to TRBJ2-2, with D tentatively TRBD1 (6 bases). The CDR3 has 14 amino acids. Trimming cost V 9 bases and J 3 bases, with 14 bases left between them. Germline V gene lookup returns CDR1 MNHNS and CDR2 SASEGT. CDR3 sequence reads: CASSRAGDTGELFF. In DNA form, the CDR3 reads TGTGCCAGTTCAAGGGCAGGGGACACCGGGGAGCTGTTTTTT.

J is TRBJ2-1 and V is TRBV7-9; possibly TRBD2 for D (6 bases). CDR1 SEHNR and CDR2 FQNEAQ come from the germline V gene (reference sequence). Between the trimmed V and J ends, which lost 11 bases and 7 bases, there was a span of 18 bases. CDR3 length equals 13 residues. The CDR3 region has the DNA TGTGCCTCCAAAGGACGGGGGAGGAATGAGCAGTTCTTC. It translates to CASKGRGRNEQFF.

V usage is TRBV5-4 and J usage is TRBJ2-2; unclear D gene. CDR1 is SGHNT and CDR2 is YYREEE in the germline V gene (reference sequence). This CDR3 region has 14 residues. V shed 4 bases and J shed 3 bases, with 10 bases lying between them. The CDR3 protein is CASSPSEYTGELFF. The CDR3 coding sequence is TGTGCCAGCAGCCCCTCGGAGTACACCGGGGAGCTGTTTTTT.

The chain recombines TRBV28 with TRBJ1-5, with 9 bases that match TRBD1. CDR1 and CDR2 from the germline V gene are MDHEN and SYDVKM. This CDR3 is 17 amino acids long. Trimming took 5 bases from V and 4 from J; bases not matched to a gene: 12. CDR3 in DNA: TGTGCCAGCAGTCCATGGACAGGGGAGGGCCTAAATCAGCCCCAGCATTTT. Translating it yields CASSPWTGEGLNQPQHF.

This chain connects TRBV6-5 to TRBJ2-5, with 9 bases fitting TRBD1. This CDR3 is 15 amino acids long. The germline V gene has CDR1 MNHEY and CDR2 SVGAGI. V lost 6 bases to trimming and J lost 1 base; unmatched junction nucleotides: 6. The CDR3 reads CASSRGQGIQETQYF. The CDR3 DNA is TGTGCCAGCAGCCGCGGACAGGGGATCCAAGAGACCCAGTACTTC.

This clone was seen once. The chain combines TRBV10-3 with TRBJ1-2; 7 bases agree with TRBD1. CDR1 ENHRY and CDR2 SYGVKD come from the germline V gene. J lost 4 bases, V lost 10 bases, and 18 bases had no gene match. The CDR3 is 16 residues long. CDR3 in amino acids: CATQPHRDSPTYGYTF. Written as DNA, the CDR3 is TGTGCCACCCAGCCTCACCGGGACAGCCCAACCTATGGCTACACCTTC.

The chain is built from TRBV7-8 and TRBJ2-7, with 10 positions matching TRBD2. Trimming removed 5 bases from V and 0 bases from J; junction bases left unmatched: 10. Germline V gene data show CDR1 as SGHVS and CDR2 as FQNEAQ. This CDR3 spans 17 amino acids. The CDR3 DNA sequence: TGTGCCAGCAGCCTGCTAGCGGGGGTTTTCTTCTCCTACGAGCAGTACTTC. This encodes CASSLLAGVFFSYEQYF.

This clone was found once. This chain joins TRBV19 and TRBJ2-7; 7 nucleotides line up with TRBD1. From germline, CDR1 is LNHDA and CDR2 SQIVND (reference sequence). V was pared by 3 bases and J by 1 base, with 3 bases of the junction left unmatched. This CDR3 is built from 14 residues. CDR3 coding DNA: TGTGCCAGTAGTATGACAGGGCCATCCTACGAGCAGTACTTC. Translated: CASSMTGPSYEQYF.

The chain is built from TRBV5-1 and TRBJ2-2, with D tentatively TRBD2 (5 bases). CDR3 size: 15 residues. Trimming cost V 0 bases and J 0 bases, with 6 bases left between them. The germline V gene has CDR1 SGHRS and CDR2 YFSETQ. The CDR3 is CASSLGTANTGELFF. CDR3 bases: TGCGCCAGCAGCTTGGGGACTGCGAACACCGGGGAGCTGTTTTTT.

The chain employs TRBV29-1 and TRBJ2-7; D may be TRBD1 (5 bases). CDR1 and CDR2 from the germline V gene are SQVTM and ANQGSEA. This CDR3 comprises 12 residues. With 4 bases removed from V and 0 bases from J, the gap between germline ends came to 7 bases. The DNA for the CDR3 is TGCAGCGTTGTCGACAGCTCCTACGAGCAGTACTTC. This encodes CSVVDSSYEQYF.

The rearrangement links TRBV4-1 to TRBJ2-1, with D maybe TRBD2 (6 bases). The CDR3 covers 15 residues. Germline V gene data show CDR1 as MGHRA and CDR2 as YSYEKL. V shed 0 bases and J shed 5 bases, with 11 bases lying between them. CDR3 region: CASSQEGLKNNEQFF. The CDR3 nucleotides are TGCGCCAGCAGCCAAGAGGGACTCAAAAACAATGAGCAGTTCTTC.

Turning to this clone: At one end, the junction sequence differs from germline, possibly due to a read error. The J gene is TRBJ1-6, the V gene TRBV6-6; D is uncertain. Germline V gene data show CDR1 as MNHNY and CDR2 as SVGAGI (reference sequence). The CDR3 has 12 amino acids. The CDR3 nucleotides read TGTGCCGGCAGCGGAGGGAATTCACCCCTCCACTTT. This gives the protein CAGSGGNSPLHF.

This sequence joins TRBV10-3 and TRBJ2-1; unclear D gene. In germline, CDR1 is ENHRY, CDR2 SYGVKD. Trimming removed 3 bases at V and 10 bases at J, with 10 bases between. The CDR3 contains 12 residues. The CDR3 sequence: CAISDRQAEQFF. CDR3 in DNA: TGTGCCATCAGTGATCGGCAGGCAGAGCAGTTCTTC.

The CDR3: CASSPGTGKSDEQFF. The CDR3 nucleotides read TGTGCCAGCAGCCCCGGGACAGGAAAGTCGGATGAGCAGTTCTTC. This chain links TRBV9 with TRBJ2-1; TRBD1 matches 8 bases. There are 15 residues in the CDR3. V gave up 4 bases and J gave up 8 bases; unmatched junction bases: 11. CDR1 and CDR2 from the germline V gene are SGDLS and YYNGEE.

V is TRBV5-1 and J is TRBJ2-5, with TRBD1 matching over 9 bases. The V gene end was trimmed by 4 bases and the J gene end by 4 bases; junction bases not matched to a gene: 5. Germline V CDR1 and CDR2: SGHRS, YFSETQ. The CDR3 runs to 14 residues. CDR3 nucleotide sequence: TGCGCCAGCAGCGTGACAGGGGGTCGAGAGACCCAGTACTTC. Protein product: CASSVTGGRETQYF.

The V and J genes are TRBV10-3 and TRBJ1-2; tentative D call: TRBD1 (6 bases). The CDR3 sequence is 14 residues long. Germline V gene data show CDR1 as ENHRY and CDR2 as SYGVKD. V shed 4 bases and J shed 3 bases, with 12 bases lying between them. Here the CDR3 reads CAISGRGLDYGYTF. The DNA of the CDR3 is TGTGCCATCAGTGGTAGGGGGTTAGACTATGGCTACACCTTC.

This clone has only a few counts. The gene calls are TRBV6-1 and TRBJ1-5, with TRBD1 as a possible D gene (5 bases). Deletions cut 4 bases from V and 3 bases from J, with 10 bases between. CDR3 length equals 14 residues. Germline CDR1 and CDR2: MNHNS and SASEGT. The CDR3 spells CASSAQAYNQPQHF. In DNA form, the CDR3 reads TGTGCCAGCAGTGCACAGGCATACAATCAGCCCCAGCATTTT.

This clone occurred a few times. The chain combines TRBV19 with TRBJ2-7; 7 nucleotides align to TRBD1. Germline assignment: CDR1 LNHDA and CDR2 SQIVND (reference sequence). The CDR3 sequence is 14 residues long. The V gene end was trimmed by 3 bases and the J gene end by 2 bases; junction bases not matched to a gene: 4. The CDR3 bases are TGTGCCAGTAGTATGGCTACAGGGGCCTACGAGCAGTACTTC. Its translation: CASSMATGAYEQYF.

The DNA of the CDR3 is TGTGCCAGCTCTTGGCGGGGGGCAATGGGATCACCCCTCCACTTT. This codes for CASSWRGAMGSPLHF. The J gene is TRBJ1-6, the V gene TRBV6-1, with D maybe TRBD1 (6 bases). The germline V gene has CDR1 MNHNS and CDR2 SASEGT. The CDR3 sequence is 15 residues long. The V end lost 8 bases, the J end lost 10 bases, and 21 bases lay between the germline ends.

This clone showed up just once. The chain carries TRBV25-1 and TRBJ2-1, with D maybe TRBD2 (6 bases). The CDR3 extends over 16 amino acids. V lost 0 bases, J lost 0 bases, and 9 bases lay in between. Germline V CDR1 and CDR2: MGHDK, SYGVNS. The CDR3 DNA follows: TGTGCCAGCAGTGAATATGCGGGGAGCTCCTACAATGAGCAGTTCTTC. Amino acid sequence: CASSEYAGSSYNEQFF.

V usage is TRBV11-2 and J usage is TRBJ2-1; TRBD1 matches at 10 bases. With 5 bases clipped from V and 5 bases from J, the junction kept 12 bases outside the gene matches. The germline V gene has CDR1 SGHAT and CDR2 FQNNGV. The CDR3 runs 17 residues. The CDR3 DNA reads TGTGCCAGCAGCCCGGGACAGGGGAGTCGTTTAGACAATGAGCAGTTCTTC. Encoded protein: CASSPGQGSRLDNEQFF.

This clone has just a few counts. V is TRBV12-5 and J is TRBJ1-5; 8 bases line up with TRBD1. With V trimmed by 7 bases and J by 5 bases, 4 bases remained unmatched. This CDR3 spans 13 amino acids. Germline-derived CDR1 and CDR2 are LGHNT and FRNRAP. The CDR3 spells CASAEQGDQPQHF. CDR3 DNA: TGTGCTAGTGCCGAACAGGGGGATCAGCCCCAGCATTTT.